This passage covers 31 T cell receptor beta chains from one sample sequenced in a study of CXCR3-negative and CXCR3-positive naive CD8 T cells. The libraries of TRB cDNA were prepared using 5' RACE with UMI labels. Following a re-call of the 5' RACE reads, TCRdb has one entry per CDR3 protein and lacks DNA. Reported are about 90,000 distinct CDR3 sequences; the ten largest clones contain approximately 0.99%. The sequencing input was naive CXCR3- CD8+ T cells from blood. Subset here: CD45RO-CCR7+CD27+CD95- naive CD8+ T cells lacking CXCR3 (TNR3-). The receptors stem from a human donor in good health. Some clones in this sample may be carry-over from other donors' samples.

The CDR3 is CASRSRDSSYNEQFF. V is TRBV12-3 or TRBV12-4 and J is TRBJ2-1; the D gene TCRdb calls, TRBD2, cannot be checked with no DNA. This CDR3 is 15 amino acids long.

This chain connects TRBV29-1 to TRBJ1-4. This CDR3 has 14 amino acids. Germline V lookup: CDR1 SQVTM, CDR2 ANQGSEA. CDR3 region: CSRICYGANEKLFF.

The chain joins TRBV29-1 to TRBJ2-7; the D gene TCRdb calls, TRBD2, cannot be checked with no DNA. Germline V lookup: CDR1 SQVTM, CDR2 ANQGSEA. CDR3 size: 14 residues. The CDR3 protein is CSVEDPAGGYEQYF.

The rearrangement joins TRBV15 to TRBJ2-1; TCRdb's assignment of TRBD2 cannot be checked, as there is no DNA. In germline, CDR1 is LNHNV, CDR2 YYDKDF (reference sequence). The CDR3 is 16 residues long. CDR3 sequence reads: CATSSPGTSVSGEQFF.

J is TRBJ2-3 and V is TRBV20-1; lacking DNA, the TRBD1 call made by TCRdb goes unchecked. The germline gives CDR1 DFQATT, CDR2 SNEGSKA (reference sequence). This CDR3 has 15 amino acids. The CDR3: CSARLRDSVEDTQYF.

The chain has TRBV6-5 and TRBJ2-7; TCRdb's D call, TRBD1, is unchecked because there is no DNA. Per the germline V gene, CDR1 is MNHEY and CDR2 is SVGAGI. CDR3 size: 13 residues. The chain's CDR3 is CASSTGTNYEQYF.

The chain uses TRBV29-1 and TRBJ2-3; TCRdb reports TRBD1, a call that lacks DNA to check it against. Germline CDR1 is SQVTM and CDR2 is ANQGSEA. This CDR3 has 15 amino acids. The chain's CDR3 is CSVDLRVQGTDTQYF.

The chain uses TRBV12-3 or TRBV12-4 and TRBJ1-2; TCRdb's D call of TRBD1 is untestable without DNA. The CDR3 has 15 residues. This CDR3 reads CASSSDRPANYGYTF.

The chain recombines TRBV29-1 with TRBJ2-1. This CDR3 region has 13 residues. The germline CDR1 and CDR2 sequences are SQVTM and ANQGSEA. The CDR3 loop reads CSVVRHSNNEQFF.

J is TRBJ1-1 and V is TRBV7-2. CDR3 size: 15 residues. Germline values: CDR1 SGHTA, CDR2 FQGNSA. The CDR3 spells CASSLVTLGNTEAFF.

This CDR3 is CASSGSSGTAFYEQYF. J is TRBJ2-7 and V is TRBV5-1; the TCRdb D gene call, TRBD1, has no DNA to confirm it. Per germline, CDR1 SGHRS and CDR2 YFSETQ. The CDR3 is 16 residues long.

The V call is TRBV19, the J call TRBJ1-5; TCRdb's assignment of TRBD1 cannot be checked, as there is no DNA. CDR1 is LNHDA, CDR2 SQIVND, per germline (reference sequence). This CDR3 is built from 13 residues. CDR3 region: CASRTGEGGPQHF.

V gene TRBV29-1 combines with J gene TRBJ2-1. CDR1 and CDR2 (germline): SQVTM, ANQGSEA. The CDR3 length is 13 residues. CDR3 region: CSVVGTPYNEQFF.

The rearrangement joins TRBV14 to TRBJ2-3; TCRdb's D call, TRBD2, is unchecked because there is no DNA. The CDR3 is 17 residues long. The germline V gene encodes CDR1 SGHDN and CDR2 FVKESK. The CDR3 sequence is CASSSRPGSGAKDTQYF. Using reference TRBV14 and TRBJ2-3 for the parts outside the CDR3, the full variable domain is EAGVTQFPSHSVIEKGQTVTLRCDPISGHDNLYWYRRVMGKEIKFLLHFVKESKQDESGMPNNRFLAERTGGTYSTLKVQPAELEDSGVYFCASSSRPGSGAKDTQYFGPGTRLTVL.

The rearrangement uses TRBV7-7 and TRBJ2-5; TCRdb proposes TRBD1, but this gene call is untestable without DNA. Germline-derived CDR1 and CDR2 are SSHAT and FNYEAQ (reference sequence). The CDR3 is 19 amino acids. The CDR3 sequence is CASSFSRSIGQGNQETQYF. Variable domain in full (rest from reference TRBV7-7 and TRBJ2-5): GAGVSQSPRYKVTKRGQDVTLRCDPISSHATLYWYQQALGQGPEFLTYFNYEAQPDKSGLPSDRFSAERPEGSISTLTIQRTEQRDSAMYRCASSFSRSIGQGNQETQYFGPGTRLLVL.

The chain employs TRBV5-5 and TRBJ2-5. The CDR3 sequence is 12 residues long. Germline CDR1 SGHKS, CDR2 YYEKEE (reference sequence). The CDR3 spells CASSLLEETQYF.

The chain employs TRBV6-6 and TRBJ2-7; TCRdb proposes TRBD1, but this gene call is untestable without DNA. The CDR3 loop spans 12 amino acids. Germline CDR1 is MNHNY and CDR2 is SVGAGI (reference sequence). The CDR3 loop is CATSDGAHEQYF.

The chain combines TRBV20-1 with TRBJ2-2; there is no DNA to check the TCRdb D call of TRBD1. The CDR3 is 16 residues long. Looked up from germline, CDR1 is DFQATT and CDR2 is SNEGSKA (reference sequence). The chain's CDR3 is CSAVSRTGPNTGELFF.

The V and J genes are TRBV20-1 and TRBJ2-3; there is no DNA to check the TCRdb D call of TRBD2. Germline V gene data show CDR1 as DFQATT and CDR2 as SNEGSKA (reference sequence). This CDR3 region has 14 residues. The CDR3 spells CSARASGRTDTQYF.

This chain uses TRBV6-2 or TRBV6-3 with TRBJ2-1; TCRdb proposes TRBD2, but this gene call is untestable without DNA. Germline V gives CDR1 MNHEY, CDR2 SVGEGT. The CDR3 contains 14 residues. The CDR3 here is CASRTSGVYSEQFF.

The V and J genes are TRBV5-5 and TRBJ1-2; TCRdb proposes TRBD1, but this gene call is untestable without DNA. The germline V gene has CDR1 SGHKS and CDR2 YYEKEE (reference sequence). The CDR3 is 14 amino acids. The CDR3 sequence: CASSLGTGNYGYTF.

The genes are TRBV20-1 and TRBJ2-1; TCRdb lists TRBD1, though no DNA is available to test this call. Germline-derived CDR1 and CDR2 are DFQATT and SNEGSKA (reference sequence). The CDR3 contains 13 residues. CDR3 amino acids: CSASGGSYNEQFF.

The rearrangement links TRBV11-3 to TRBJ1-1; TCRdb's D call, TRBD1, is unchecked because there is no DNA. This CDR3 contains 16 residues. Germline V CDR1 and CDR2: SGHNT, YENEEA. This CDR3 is CASSSRDRGMNTEAFF.

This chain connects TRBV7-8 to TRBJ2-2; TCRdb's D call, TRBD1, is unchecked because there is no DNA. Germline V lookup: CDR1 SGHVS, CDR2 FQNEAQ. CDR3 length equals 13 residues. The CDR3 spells CASSPDRSGELFF. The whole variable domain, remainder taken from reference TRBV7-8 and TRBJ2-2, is GAGVSQSPRYKVAKRGQDVALRCDPISGHVSLFWYQQALGQGPEFLTYFQNEAQLDKSGLPSDRFFAERPEGSVSTLKIQRTQQEDSAVYLCASSPDRSGELFFGEGSRLTVL.

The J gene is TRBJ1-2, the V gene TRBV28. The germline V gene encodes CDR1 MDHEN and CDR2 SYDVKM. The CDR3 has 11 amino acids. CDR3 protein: CASSPSYGYTF.

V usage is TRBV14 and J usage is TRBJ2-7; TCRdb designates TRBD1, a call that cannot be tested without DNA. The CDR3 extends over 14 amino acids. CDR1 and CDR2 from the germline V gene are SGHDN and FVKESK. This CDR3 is CASSQSGGPYEQYF.

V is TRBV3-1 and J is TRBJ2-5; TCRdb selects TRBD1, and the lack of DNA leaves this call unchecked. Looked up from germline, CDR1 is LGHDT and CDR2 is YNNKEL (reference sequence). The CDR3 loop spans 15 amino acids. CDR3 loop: CASSQEGGGQETKYF.

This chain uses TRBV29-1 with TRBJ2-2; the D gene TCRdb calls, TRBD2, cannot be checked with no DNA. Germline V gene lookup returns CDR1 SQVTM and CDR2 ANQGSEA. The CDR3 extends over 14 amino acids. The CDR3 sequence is CSVSGTRPPGELFF.

CDR3 amino acids: CASGFPCELAQSSYNEQFF. The chain links TRBV27 to TRBJ2-1; the D gene TCRdb calls, TRBD2, cannot be checked with no DNA. CDR1 is MNHEY, CDR2 SMNVEV, per germline (reference sequence). There are 19 residues in the CDR3.

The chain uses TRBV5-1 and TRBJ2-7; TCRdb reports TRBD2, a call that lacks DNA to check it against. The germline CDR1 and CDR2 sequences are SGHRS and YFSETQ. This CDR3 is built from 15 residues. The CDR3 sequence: CASSLSIDGGDEQYF.

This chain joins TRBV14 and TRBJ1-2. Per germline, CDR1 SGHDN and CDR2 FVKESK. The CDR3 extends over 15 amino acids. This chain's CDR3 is CASSQGLGMEYGYTF.